This T cell receptor (beta chain) appears in the sequencing data of a study of CD4+ T cells in melanoma. General study findings and limits: In melanoma, neoantigen-specific CD4+ T cells reportedly differed in differentiation state. A reported correlation linked neoantigen-specific CD4+ T cells to CD8+, macrophage and B cell function.

There are 16 residues in the CDR3. The V end lost 2 bases, the J end lost 0 bases, and 13 bases lay between the germline ends. CDR1 and CDR2 (germline): SGHVS, FQNEAQ. Sequencing used immunoSEQ multiplex PCR; TCRdb keeps in-frame clones, though not all of them. The sample lists fewer than 150,000 clones; 85% to 95% were seen once. In the case of this clone: Its target is unknown.

The TCR originated in a human donor with melanoma. The V and J genes are TRBV7-8 and TRBJ2-5; no reliable D call. This chain's CDR3 is CASSLYEALYQETQYF. The DNA of the CDR3 is TGTGCCAGCAGCTTATACGAGGCCCTGTACCAAGAGACCCAGTACTTC.